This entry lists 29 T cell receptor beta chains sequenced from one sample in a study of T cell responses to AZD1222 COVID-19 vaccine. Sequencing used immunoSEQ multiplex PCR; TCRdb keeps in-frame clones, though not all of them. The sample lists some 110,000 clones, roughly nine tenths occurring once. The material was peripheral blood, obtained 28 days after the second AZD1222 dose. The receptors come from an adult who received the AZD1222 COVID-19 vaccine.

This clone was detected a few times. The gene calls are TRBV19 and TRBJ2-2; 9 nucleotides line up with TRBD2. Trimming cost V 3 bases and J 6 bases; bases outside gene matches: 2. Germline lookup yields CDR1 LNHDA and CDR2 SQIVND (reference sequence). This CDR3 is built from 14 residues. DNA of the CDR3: TGTGCCAGTAGTATTTTAGCGGGAGCCGGGGAGCTGTTTTTT. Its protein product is CASSILAGAGELFF.

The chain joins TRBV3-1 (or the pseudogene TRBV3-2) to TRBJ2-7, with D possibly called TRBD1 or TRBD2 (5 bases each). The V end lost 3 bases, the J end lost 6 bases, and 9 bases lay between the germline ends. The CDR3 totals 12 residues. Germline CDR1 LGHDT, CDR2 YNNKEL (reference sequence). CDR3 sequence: CASSHGAFEQYF. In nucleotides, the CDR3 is TGTGCCAGCAGCCACGGGGCATTCGAGCAGTACTTC.

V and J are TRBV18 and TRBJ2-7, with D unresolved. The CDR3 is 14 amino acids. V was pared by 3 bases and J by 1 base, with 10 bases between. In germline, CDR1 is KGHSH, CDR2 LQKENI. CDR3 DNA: TGTGCCAGCTCACCTTCCAGGAATTCCTACGAGCAGTACTTC. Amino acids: CASSPSRNSYEQYF.

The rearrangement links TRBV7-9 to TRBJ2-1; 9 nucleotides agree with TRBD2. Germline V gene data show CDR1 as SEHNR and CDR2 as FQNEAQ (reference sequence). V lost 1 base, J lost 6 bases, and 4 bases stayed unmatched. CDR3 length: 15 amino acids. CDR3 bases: TGTGCCAGCAGCTTAGGGGATAGCGGGAGCAATGAGCAGTTCTTC. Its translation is CASSLGDSGSNEQFF.

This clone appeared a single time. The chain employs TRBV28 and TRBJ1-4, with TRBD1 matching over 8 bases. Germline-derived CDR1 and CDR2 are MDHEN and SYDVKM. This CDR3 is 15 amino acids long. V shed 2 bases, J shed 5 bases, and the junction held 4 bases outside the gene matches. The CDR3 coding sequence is TGTGCCAGCAGTTTAAGTCAGGGGGCCAATGAAAAACTGTTTTTT. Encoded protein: CASSLSQGANEKLFF.

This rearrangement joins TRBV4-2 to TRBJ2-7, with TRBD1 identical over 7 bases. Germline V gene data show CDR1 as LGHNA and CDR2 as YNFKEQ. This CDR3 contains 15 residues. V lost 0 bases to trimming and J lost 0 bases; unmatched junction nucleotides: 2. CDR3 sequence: CASSQDRQGSYEQYF. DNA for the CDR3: TGTGCCAGCAGCCAAGATCGACAGGGCTCCTACGAGCAGTACTTC.

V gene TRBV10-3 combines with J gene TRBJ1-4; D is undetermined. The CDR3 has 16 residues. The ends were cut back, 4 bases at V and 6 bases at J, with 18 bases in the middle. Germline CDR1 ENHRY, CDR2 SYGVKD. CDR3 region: CAISGIGTLSHEKLFF. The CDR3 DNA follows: TGTGCCATCAGTGGCATAGGTACTCTCAGTCATGAAAAACTGTTTTTT.

The CDR3 here is CASSRTSGSTDTQYF. CDR3 nucleotide sequence: TGTGCCAGCAGCCGGACTAGCGGGAGCACAGATACGCAGTATTTT. The J gene is TRBJ2-3, the V gene TRBV7-9; 11 bases match TRBD2. V was clipped by 5 bases and J by 0 bases; unmatched bases: 1. This CDR3 has 15 residues. Germline V gene sequence: CDR1 SEHNR, CDR2 FQNEAQ (reference sequence).

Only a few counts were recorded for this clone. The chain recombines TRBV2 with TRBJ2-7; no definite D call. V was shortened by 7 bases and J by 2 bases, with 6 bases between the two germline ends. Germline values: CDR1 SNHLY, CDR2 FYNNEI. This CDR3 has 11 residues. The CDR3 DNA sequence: TGTGCCAGCACCACCGCCTACGAGCAGTACTTC. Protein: CASTTAYEQYF.

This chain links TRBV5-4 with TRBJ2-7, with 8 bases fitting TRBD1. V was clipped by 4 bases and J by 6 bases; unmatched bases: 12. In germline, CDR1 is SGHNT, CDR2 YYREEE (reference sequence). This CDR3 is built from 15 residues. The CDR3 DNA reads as TGTGCCAGCAGCGGCCTTGGACAGGGAATCGGCGAGCAGTACTTC. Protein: CASSGLGQGIGEQYF.

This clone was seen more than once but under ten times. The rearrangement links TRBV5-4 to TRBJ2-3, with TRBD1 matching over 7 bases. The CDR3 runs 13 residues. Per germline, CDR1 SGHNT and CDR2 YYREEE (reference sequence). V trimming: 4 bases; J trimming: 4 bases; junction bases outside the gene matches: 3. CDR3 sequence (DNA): TGTGCCAGCAGCGAAGACAGGGCAGATACGCAGTATTTT. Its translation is CASSEDRADTQYF.

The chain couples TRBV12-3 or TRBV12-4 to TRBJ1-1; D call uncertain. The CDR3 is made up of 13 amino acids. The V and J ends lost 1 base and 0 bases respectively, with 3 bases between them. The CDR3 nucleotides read TGTGCCAGCAGTTTAGGGGTGAACACTGAAGCTTTCTTT. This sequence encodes CASSLGVNTEAFF.

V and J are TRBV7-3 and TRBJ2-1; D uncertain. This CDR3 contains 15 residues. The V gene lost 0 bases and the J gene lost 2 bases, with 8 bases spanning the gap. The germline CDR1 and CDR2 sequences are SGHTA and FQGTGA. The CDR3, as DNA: TGTGCCAGCAGCTTAACTAGCTCCCCCTACAATGAGCAGTTCTTC. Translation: CASSLTSSPYNEQFF.

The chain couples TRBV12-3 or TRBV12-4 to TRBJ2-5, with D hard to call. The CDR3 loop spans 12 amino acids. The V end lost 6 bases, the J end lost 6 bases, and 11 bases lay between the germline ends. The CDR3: CASRDTTQTQYF. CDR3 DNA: TGTGCCAGCAGAGATACTACCCAGACCCAGTACTTC.

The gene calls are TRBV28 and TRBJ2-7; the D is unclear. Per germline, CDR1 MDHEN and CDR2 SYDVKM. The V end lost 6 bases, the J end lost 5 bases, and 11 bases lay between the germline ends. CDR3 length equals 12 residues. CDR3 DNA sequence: TGTGCCAGCAGCCGCGACACGGACGAGCAGTACTTC. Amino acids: CASSRDTDEQYF.

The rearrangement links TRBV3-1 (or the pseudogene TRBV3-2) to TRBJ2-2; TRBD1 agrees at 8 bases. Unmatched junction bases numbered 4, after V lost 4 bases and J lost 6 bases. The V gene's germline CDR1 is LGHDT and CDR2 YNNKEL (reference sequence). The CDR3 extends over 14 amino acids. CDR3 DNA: TGTGCCAGCAGCCTCCAGGGGGCCGCCGGGGAGCTGTTTTTT. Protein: CASSLQGAAGELFF.

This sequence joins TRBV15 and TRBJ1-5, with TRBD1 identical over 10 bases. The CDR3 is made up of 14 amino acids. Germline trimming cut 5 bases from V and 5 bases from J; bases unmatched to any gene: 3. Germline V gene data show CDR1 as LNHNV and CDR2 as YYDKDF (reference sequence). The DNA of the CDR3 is TGTGCCACCAGCCGGGACAGGGGTGATCAGCCCCAGCATTTT. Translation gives CATSRDRGDQPQHF.

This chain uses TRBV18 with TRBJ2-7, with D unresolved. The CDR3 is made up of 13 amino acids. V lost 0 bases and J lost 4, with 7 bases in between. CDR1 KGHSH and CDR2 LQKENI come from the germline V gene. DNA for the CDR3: TGTGCCAGCTCACCACCGATTCCTTACGAGCAGTACTTC. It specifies CASSPPIPYEQYF.

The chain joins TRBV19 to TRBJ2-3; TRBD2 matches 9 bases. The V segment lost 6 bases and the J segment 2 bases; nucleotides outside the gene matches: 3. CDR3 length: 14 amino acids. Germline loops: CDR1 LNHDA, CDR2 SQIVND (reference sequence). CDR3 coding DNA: TGTGCCAGTAGGACTAGCGGTTACACAGATACGCAGTATTTT. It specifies CASRTSGYTDTQYF.

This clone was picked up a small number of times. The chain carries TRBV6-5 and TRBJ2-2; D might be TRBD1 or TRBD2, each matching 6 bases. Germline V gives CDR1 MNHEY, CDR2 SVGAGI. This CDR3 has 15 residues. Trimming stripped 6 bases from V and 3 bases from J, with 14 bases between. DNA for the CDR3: TGTGCCAGCAGCAAACAGGGCGGGGACACCGGGGAGCTGTTTTTT. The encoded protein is CASSKQGGDTGELFF.

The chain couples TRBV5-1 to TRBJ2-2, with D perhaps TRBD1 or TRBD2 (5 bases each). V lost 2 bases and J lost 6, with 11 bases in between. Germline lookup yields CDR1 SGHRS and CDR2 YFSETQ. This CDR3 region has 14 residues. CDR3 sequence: CASSFEGYSGELFF. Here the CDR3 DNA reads TGCGCCAGCAGCTTTGAGGGGTACTCCGGGGAGCTGTTTTTT. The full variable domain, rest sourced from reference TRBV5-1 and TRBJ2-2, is KAGVTQTPRYLIKTRGQQVTLSCSPISGHRSVSWYQQTPGQGLQFLFEYFSETQRNKGNFPGRFSGRQFSNSRSEMNVSTLELGDSALYLCASSFEGYSGELFFGEGSRLTVL.

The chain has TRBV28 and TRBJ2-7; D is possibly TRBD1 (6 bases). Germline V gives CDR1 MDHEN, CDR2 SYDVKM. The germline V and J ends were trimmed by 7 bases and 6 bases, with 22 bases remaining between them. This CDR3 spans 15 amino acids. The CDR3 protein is CASIQPGGGRREQYF. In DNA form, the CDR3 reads TGTGCCAGCATTCAACCGGGTGGGGGCAGGCGCGAGCAGTACTTC.

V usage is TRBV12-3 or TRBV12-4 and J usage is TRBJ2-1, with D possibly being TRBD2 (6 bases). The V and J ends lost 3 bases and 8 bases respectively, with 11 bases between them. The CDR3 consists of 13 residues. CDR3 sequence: CASSLIWEDEQFF. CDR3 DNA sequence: TGTGCCAGCAGTTTGATTTGGGAGGATGAGCAGTTCTTC.

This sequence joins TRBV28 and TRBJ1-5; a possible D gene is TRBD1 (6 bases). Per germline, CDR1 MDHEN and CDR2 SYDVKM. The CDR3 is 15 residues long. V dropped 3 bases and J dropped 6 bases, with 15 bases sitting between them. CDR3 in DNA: TGTGCCAGCAGTTTCACAGGGACGTCTCGTCAGCCCCAGCATTTT. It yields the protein CASSFTGTSRQPQHF. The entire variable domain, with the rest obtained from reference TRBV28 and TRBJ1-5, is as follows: DVKVTQSSRYLVKRTGEKVFLECVQDMDHENMFWYRQDPGLGLRLIYFSYDVKMKEKGDIPEGYSVSREKKERFSLILESASTNQTSMYLCASSFTGTSRQPQHFGDGTRLSIL.

The CDR3 region is CASRPAAAYEQYF. The CDR3 region has the DNA TGTGCCAGCCGCCCAGCGGCAGCCTACGAGCAGTACTTC. V gene TRBV14 combines with J gene TRBJ2-7; D may be TRBD2 (5 bases). V was trimmed by 8 bases and J by 2 bases, leaving 13 bases between them. Germline V gene lookup returns CDR1 SGHDN and CDR2 FVKESK. This CDR3 spans 13 amino acids.

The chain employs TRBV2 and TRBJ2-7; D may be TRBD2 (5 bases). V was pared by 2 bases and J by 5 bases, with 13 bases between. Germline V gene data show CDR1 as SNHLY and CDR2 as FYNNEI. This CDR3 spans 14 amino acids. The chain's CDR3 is CASSEPLERNEQYF. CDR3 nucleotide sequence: TGTGCCAGCAGTGAACCACTAGAACGGAACGAGCAGTACTTC.

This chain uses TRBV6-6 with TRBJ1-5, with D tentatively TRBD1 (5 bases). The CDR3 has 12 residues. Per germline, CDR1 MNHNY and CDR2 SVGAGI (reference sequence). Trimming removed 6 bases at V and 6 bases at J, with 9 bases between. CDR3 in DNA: TGTGCCAGCAGGGAGGGGTCTCAGCCCCAGCATTTT. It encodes CASREGSQPQHF.

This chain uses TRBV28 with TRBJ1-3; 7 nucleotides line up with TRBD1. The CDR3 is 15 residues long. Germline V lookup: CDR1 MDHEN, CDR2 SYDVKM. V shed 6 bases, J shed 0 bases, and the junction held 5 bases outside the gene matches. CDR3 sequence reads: CASSRGQVSGNTIYF. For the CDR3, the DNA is TGTGCCAGCAGCAGAGGACAGGTCTCTGGAAACACCATATATTTT.

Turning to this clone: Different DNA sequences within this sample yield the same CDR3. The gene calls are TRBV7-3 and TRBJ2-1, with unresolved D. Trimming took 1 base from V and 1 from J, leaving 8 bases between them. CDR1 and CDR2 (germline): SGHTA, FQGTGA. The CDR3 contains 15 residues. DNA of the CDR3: TGTGCCAGCAGCTTAAGTGGAAGTTCCTACAATGAGCAGTTCTTC. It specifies CASSLSGSSYNEQFF.